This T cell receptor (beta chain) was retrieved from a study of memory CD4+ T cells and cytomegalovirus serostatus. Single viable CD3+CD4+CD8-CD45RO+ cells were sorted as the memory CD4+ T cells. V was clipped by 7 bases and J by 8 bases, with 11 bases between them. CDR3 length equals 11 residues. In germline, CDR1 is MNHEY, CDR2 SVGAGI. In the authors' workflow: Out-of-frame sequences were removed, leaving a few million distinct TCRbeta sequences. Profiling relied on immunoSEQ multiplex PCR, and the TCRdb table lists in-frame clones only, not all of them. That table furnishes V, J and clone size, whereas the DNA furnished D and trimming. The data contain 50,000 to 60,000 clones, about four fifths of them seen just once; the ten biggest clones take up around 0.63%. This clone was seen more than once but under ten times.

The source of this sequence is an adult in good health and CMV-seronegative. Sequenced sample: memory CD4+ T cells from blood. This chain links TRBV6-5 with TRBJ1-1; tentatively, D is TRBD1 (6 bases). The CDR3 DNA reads TGTGCCAGCATAAGGGGGAGAGAAGCTTTCTTT. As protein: CASIRGREAFF.